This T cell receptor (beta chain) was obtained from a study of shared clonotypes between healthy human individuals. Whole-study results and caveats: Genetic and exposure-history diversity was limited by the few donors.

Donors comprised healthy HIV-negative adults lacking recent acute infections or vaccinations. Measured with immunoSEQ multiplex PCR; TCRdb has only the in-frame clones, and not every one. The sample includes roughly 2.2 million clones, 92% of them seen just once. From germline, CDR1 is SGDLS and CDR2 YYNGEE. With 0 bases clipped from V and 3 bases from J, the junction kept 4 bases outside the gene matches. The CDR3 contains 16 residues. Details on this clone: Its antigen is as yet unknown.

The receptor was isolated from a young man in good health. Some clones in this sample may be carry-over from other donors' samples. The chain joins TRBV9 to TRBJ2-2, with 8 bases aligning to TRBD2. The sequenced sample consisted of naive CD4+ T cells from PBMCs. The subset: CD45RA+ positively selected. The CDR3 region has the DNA TGTGCCAGCAGCGTAGTGGATAGCGGGGACACCGGGGAGCTGTTTTTT. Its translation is CASSVVDSGDTGELFF.